The rows below give T cell receptor beta chains drawn from one sample of a study of graft-versus-host responses after intestinal transplantation. Their antigens remain unidentified. Using immunoSEQ multiplex PCR, the repertoire was profiled, and TCRdb retains in-frame clones only, with some absent. The sample records 65,000 to 90,000 clones, approximately 90% being singletons. The sequenced sample was unstimulated CD8+ T cells sorted from spleen or lymph node cells, obtained before transplant. Receptor source: a human donor who was the organ donor for an intestinal transplant. CDR3s include the opening cysteine and the closing phenylalanine or tryptophan. A D gene is named only where the DNA matches it firmly. Part of the rows lack a size; the others show once, few, many or a class for expanded clones.

j_call v_call cdr3_length clone_size d_call cdr3_aa cdr3_nt
TRBJ2-1 TRBV30 12 . TRBD1 CAWSVQGNEQFF TGTGCCTGGAGTGTACAGGGGAATGAGCAGTTCTTC
TRBJ2-1 TRBV6-5 16 . . CASSYSSRAGYNEQFF TGTGCCAGCAGTTACTCGAGCAGGGCTGGCTACAATGAGCAGTTCTTC
TRBJ2-3 TRBV9 15 . TRBD2 CASSELAGVPDTQYF TGTGCCAGCAGCGAGCTAGCGGGAGTTCCAGATACGCAGTATTTT
TRBJ2-1 TRBV5-1 15 . . CASSLGFSSYNEQFF TGCGCCAGCAGCTTGGGTTTTAGCTCCTACAATGAGCAGTTCTTC
TRBJ2-1 TRBV7-9 17 . . CASSGVGLGPRNHEQFF TGTGCCAGCAGCGGAGTGGGCCTCGGGCCCCGGAACCATGAGCAGTTCTTC
TRBJ2-7 TRBV12-2 10 . . CASRCYEQYF TGTGCAAGTCGCTGCTACGAGCAGTACTTC
TRBJ2-5 TRBV4-1 14 . . CASSQFWEQETQYF TGCGCCAGCAGCCAGTTTTGGGAACAAGAGACCCAGTACTTC
TRBJ1-4 TRBV27 12 . . CASSFGGGKLFF TGTGCCAGCAGTTTCGGTGGCGGAAAACTGTTTTTT
TRBJ1-1 TRBV23-1 13 . . CASSRLVNTEAFF TGCGCCAGCAGTCGCCTAGTGAACACTGAAGCTTTCTTT
TRBJ2-1 TRBV9 14 . . CASSEDGGPVEQFF TGTGCCAGCAGCGAGGACGGGGGCCCTGTAGAGCAGTTCTTC
TRBJ2-5 TRBV5-1 16 . TRBD2 CASSLGLAGTQETQYF TGCGCCAGCAGCTTGGGTCTAGCGGGGACCCAAGAGACCCAGTACTTC
TRBJ2-7 TRBV7-9 18 . TRBD1 CASSSTNPETGGPYEQYF TGTGCCAGCAGCTCGACCAATCCAGAGACAGGGGGCCCCTACGAGCAGTACTTC
TRBJ2-1 TRBV5-6 16 . . CASSPVGAGLRNEQFF TGTGCCAGCAGTCCTGTAGGGGCGGGGCTACGGAATGAGCAGTTCTTC
TRBJ2-7 TRBV9 14 few . CASSVAGLQHEQYF TGTGCCAGCAGCGTAGCAGGGCTTCAACACGAGCAGTACTTC
TRBJ2-3 TRBV10-1 15 once TRBD1 CASSSGTGHTDTQYF TGCGCCAGCAGTAGTGGGACAGGGCACACAGATACGCAGTATTTT
TRBJ2-2 TRBV7-3 17 . TRBD2 CASSLIAGDANTGELFF TGTGCCAGCAGCTTAATAGCGGGGGACGCGAACACCGGGGAGCTGTTTTTT
TRBJ2-1 TRBV11-2 15 . TRBD2 CASSFRGDASNEQFF TGTGCCAGCTCGTTTCGGGGGGACGCCAGCAATGAGCAGTTCTTC
TRBJ2-5 TRBV7-9 15 . . CASSLASGVGETQYF TGTGCCAGCAGCTTAGCGAGCGGAGTGGGAGAGACCCAGTACTTC
TRBJ2-3 TRBV11-2 15 . . CASSLFTDPQGTQYF TGTGCCAGCAGCCTTTTTACGGACCCCCAGGGTACGCAGTATTTT
TRBJ2-3 TRBV30 14 . TRBD2 CAWASSGHTDTQYF TGTGCCTGGGCCTCTAGCGGCCACACAGATACGCAGTATTTT
TRBJ2-5 TRBV5-4 14 . TRBD2 CASSLSGGEETQYF TGTGCCAGCAGCTTGAGCGGGGGGGAGGAGACCCAGTACTTC
TRBJ1-3 TRBV9 15 . . CASSESGSSGNTIYF TGTGCCAGCAGCGAATCGGGATCCTCTGGAAACACCATATATTTT
TRBJ2-1 TRBV9 18 . . CASSVGPPDVAPDNEQFF TGTGCCAGCAGCGTAGGTCCCCCTGATGTAGCTCCAGACAATGAGCAGTTCTTC
TRBJ1-5 TRBV4-1 13 . . CASSQGLNQPQHF TGCGCCAGCAGCCAGGGGCTTAATCAGCCCCAGCATTTT
TRBJ2-1 TRBV19 14 . TRBD2 CASSISGGAYEQFF TGTGCCAGTAGTATAAGCGGGGGGGCCTATGAGCAGTTCTTC
TRBJ2-1 TRBV10-2 12 . . CASSPIRHEQFF TGCGCCAGCAGTCCCATAAGGCATGAGCAGTTCTTC
TRBJ1-2 TRBV5-1 13 . . CASSLEDSYGYTF TGCGCCAGCAGCTTGGAAGATTCCTATGGCTACACCTTC
TRBJ2-3 TRBV6-5 15 . TRBD2 CASSLAGGQTDTQYF TGTGCCAGCAGTCTAGCGGGGGGCCAAACAGATACGCAGTATTTT
TRBJ2-1 TRBV7-9 15 . . CASSSRWDPYNEQFF TGTGCCAGCAGCTCCCGATGGGACCCCTACAATGAGCAGTTCTTC
TRBJ1-6 TRBV5-1 13 . . CASSHPEEITLHF TGCGCCAGCAGCCACCCGGAGGAGATTACCCTCCACTTT
TRBJ1-6 TRBV10-3 15 . TRBD1 CAISQRRQGYSPLHF TGTGCCATCAGCCAGAGAAGACAGGGGTACTCACCCCTCCACTTT
TRBJ2-1 TRBV5-1 19 . TRBD2 CASSGTLAGLDPTYNEQFF TGCGCCAGCAGCGGCACACTAGCGGGACTGGACCCGACATACAATGAGCAGTTCTTC
TRBJ2-3 TRBV4-2 16 . TRBD2 CASSQDKAGGPDTQYF TGTGCCAGCAGCCAAGATAAAGCGGGGGGGCCAGATACGCAGTATTTT
TRBJ2-7 TRBV7-8 14 . . CASSFRDGPYEQYF TGTGCCAGCAGCTTCAGGGACGGACCCTACGAGCAGTACTTC
TRBJ2-7 TRBV4-1 15 . . CASSRKEHIPHEQYF TGCGCCAGCAGCCGTAAGGAACACATCCCCCACGAGCAGTACTTC
TRBJ1-1 TRBV7-9 15 . . CASSPLAGVGTEAFF TGTGCCAGCAGCCCCCTGGCAGGGGTTGGCACTGAAGCTTTCTTT
TRBJ1-2 TRBV2 15 . . CASSRVVSAHYGYTF TGTGCCAGCAGTCGCGTGGTTTCGGCTCACTATGGCTACACCTTC
TRBJ2-1 TRBV19 13 once . CATSDATYNEQFF TGTGCCACCTCGGACGCCACCTACAATGAGCAGTTCTTC
TRBJ2-7 TRBV2 13 . . CASSQQLNYEQYF TGTGCCAGCAGTCAACAGTTAAACTACGAGCAGTACTTC
TRBJ2-7 TRBV2 15 . TRBD2 CASTRGLAGGNEQYF TGTGCCAGCACCAGGGGACTAGCGGGAGGCAACGAGCAGTACTTC
TRBJ2-7 TRBV27 15 . TRBD1 CASSAAGTGVYEQYF TGTGCCAGCAGTGCCGCCGGGACAGGGGTTTACGAGCAGTACTTC
TRBJ2-3 TRBV6-1 11 . . CASSEEGAQYF TGTGCCAGCAGTGAAGAGGGGGCGCAGTATTTT